This T cell receptor beta chain was identified in a study of T-cell reconstitution after alpha-beta-depleted transplantation in children (dated by TCRdb to the mid-2010s). Broadly, across the study: The study quantitatively tracked T-cell immune reconstitution after TCRalphabeta/CD19-depleted allogeneic hematopoietic cell transplantation in children using TCR repertoire profiling.

Points on this clonotype: No antigen is known for it. No quality values exist for individual bases; no much larger clone is one base distant.

V sheds 2 bases and J sheds 5 bases, leaving 13 bases between their ends. CDR1 and CDR2, per the germline V gene, are SGHTA and FQGNSA. The CDR3 contains 15 residues, cysteine and phenylalanine counted. Solely the CDR3 DNA is kept, with 45 bases framed from the first base. The library was obtained by PCR. Sequencing was performed on an Illumina HiSeq 2500. To normalize quantification of the TCRbeta repertoire, the TCR libraries were built with molecular barcoding that relied on unique molecular identifiers. The raw public reads went through TCRdb reprocessing: fastp at Q25, MiXCR clone calling, in-frame beta chains kept. One record per CDR3 amino acid sequence lists the most common genes and DNA. This sample has around 580,000 distinct CDR3 sequences in its table, and over 25% of those were observed once. The ten largest clones take up about a third of the sample. What the research found in general, with its limitations: The high TCRbeta diversity at day 60 in some patients was ascribed to recipient T cells and intrathymic progenitors that had survived conditioning. The frequencies of hyperexpanded clones fell over the following months, and after one year, T-cell counts and TCRbeta diversity were mostly attributed to newly produced T cells. The apparently early recovery of alphabetaT-cell counts about two months after transplant reportedly depended on only several hundred rapidly expanded clones that came from non-depleted graft cells.

The treatment or condition label here, explained by the study, means: allogeneic hematopoietic cell transplantation with graft depleted of TCRalphabeta T cells and CD19 B cells. The transplant recipients were children given TCRalphabeta/CD19-depleted allogeneic hematopoietic cell grafts. Sequencing used PBMCs, obtained before TCRalphabeta/CD19-depleted stem cell transplant. The sequence derives from a boy younger than two with Wiskott-Aldrich syndrome, due to receive a stem cell transplant. This chain joins TRBV7-2 to TRBJ2-1; TRBD2 might be the D gene, on 5 matching bases. This receptor carries the CDR3 CASSLTPSLNNEQFF. The base sequence is TGTGCCAGCAGCTTAACCCCTAGCCTCAACAATGAGCAGTTCTTC. Full variable domain (CDR3 extended with the reference TRBV7-2 and TRBJ2-1 proteins): GAGVSQSPSNKVTEKGKDVELRCDPISGHTALYWYRQSLGQGLEFLIYFQGNSAPDKSGLPSDRFSAERTGGSVSTLTIQRTQQEDSAVYLCASSLTPSLNNEQFFGPGTRLTVL.